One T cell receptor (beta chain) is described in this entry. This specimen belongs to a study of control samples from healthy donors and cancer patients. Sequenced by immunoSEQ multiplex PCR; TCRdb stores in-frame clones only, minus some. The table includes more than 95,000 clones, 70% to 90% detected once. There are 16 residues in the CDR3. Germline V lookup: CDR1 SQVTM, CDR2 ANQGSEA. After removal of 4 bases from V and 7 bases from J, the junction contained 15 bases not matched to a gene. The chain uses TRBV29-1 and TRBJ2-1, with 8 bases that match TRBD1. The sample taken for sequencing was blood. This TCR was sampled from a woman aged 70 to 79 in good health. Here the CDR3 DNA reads TGCAGCGTTGTTGGCTCGGGGCAGGGGGCTGGTAATGAGCAGTTCTTC. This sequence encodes CSVVGSGQGAGNEQFF.